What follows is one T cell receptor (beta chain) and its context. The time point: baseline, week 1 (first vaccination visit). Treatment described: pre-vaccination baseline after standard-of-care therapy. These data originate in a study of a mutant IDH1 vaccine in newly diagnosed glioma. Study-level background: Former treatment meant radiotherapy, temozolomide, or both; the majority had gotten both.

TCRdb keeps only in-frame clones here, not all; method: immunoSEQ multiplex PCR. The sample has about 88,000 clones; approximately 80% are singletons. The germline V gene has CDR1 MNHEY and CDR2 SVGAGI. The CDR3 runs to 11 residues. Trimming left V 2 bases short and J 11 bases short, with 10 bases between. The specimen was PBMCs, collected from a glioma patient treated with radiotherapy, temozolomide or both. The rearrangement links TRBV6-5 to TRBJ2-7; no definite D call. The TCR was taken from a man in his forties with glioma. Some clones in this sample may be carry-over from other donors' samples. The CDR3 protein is CASSYGSQEYF. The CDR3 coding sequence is TGTGCCAGCAGTTACGGGTCCCAGGAGTACTTC.